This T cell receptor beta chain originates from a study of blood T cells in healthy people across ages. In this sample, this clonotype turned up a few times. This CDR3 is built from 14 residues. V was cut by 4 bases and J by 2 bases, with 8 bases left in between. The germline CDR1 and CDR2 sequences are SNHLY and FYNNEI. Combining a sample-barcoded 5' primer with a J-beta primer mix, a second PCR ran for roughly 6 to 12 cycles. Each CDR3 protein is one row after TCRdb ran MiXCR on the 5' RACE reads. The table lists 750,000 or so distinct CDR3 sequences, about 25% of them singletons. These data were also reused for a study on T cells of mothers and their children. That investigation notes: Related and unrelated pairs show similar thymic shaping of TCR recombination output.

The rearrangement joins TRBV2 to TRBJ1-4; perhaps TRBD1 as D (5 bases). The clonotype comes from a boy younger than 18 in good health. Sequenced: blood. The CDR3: CASSVRDTNEKLFF. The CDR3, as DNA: TGTGCCAGCAGTGTTCGGGACACTAATGAAAAACTGTTTTTT.